This T cell receptor (beta chain) appears in the sequencing data of a study of blood T cell repertoires in COVID-19 (dated by TCRdb to about 2020). Some background on the complete study: Collaborator samples came from the United States, Italy and Spain and covered acute and convalescent phases of COVID-19. The material from the prospective study consisted of cDNA or gDNA derived from T cells, B-cell-depleted T cells, or PBMCs. The dataset comprised deeply sampled blood TCRbeta repertoires from subjects exposed to, actively infected with, or recovered from COVID-19. The repertoires were made available in a free public database intended to serve as a resource for research on the immune response to SARS-CoV-2. Samples came from the ongoing ImmuneRACE study (first 160 participants) plus 1,254 subjects from 6 global collaborators. A de-identified subject ID, COVID-19 status, age in years and sex were almost always included in the sample metadata. Where available, HLA class I and class II types were taken from metadata supplied by the sample provider and were not determined by assay-based typing.

Collaborating institutions collected whole blood in K2EDTA tubes following their own protocols. Collaborator samples were shipped for TCRbeta analysis as frozen whole blood, isolated PBMCs, or DNA extracted from either sample type. Study-level results and caveats: Clinical and demographic metadata were provided uncurated, with the amount varying by source and participant.

Note on this clone: It lacks a known antigen. Base qualities are not recorded, but no much larger clone differs from it by a single base.

TCRbeta CDR3 regions were amplified from genomic DNA by means of the immunoSEQ Assay, a bias-controlled multiplex PCR. The source study handled its data this way. Within the assay, amplification of reference gene primers was used to estimate how many nucleated cells each sample contained. Sequence reads were collapsed and filtered to measure the absolute abundance of every unique TCRbeta CDR3 rearrangement. Productive Simpson clonality was computed per sample as the square root of Simpson's diversity index over productive rearrangements. Entries here come from immuneACCESS through TCRdb and include only in-frame sequences with V and J called. Some clones fail to appear in such tables; in the studies checked, an unresolved V gene covers under half of the shortfall, and the cause of the remainder is unknown. The V and J calls and clone size come from that table; D and trimming were worked out from the DNA. This sample is represented by fewer than 500,000 clones; around 89% of them were singletons. The top ten clones comprise around 4.4% of the sample.

From the cysteine up to the phenylalanine, the CDR3 has a length of 14 residues. The CDR3 DNA has 42 bases and is translated from base 1. CDR1 and CDR2 are drawn from the germline V gene: ENHRY, SYGVKD. The junction shows trimming of 7 bases on V and 1 base on J, plus 13 bases between the germline ends. This TCR was recovered from a woman aged 25 to 45 with acute or convalescent COVID-19. In this chain, TRBV10-3 is recombined with TRBJ1-1, with an unclear D gene assignment. Specimen: peripheral blood. The CDR3 protein sequence reads: CAINQRGSNTEAFF. Read as DNA, the sequence is TGTGCCATCAACCAGAGAGGTTCGAACACTGAAGCTTTCTTT.